This T cell receptor (beta chain) was recorded in a study of blood T cell repertoires in COVID-19. About the research overall: Donors in the United States, Italy and Spain gave samples during acute or convalescent COVID-19.

Germline V gives CDR1 MNHEY, CDR2 SVGAGI. V gave up 5 bases and J gave up 3 bases; unmatched junction bases: 7. This CDR3 is 15 amino acids long. As handled by the study authors: By means of reference gene primer amplification, nucleated cell counts were estimated. Using immunoSEQ multiplex PCR, the repertoire was profiled, and TCRdb retains in-frame clones only, with some absent. V, J and clone size are those of that table, while D and trimming were read from the DNA. This table holds 40,000 to 65,000 clones, 70% to 90% found once. V gene TRBV6-5 combines with J gene TRBJ2-3; 8 bases are a match to TRBD1. The sample taken for sequencing was peripheral blood. The clonotype comes from a man at least 80 years old with acute or convalescent COVID-19. The CDR3 DNA reads TGTGCCAGCAGTACCCGGGACAGGTATACAGATACGCAGTATTTT. Protein sequence: CASSTRDRYTDTQYF.